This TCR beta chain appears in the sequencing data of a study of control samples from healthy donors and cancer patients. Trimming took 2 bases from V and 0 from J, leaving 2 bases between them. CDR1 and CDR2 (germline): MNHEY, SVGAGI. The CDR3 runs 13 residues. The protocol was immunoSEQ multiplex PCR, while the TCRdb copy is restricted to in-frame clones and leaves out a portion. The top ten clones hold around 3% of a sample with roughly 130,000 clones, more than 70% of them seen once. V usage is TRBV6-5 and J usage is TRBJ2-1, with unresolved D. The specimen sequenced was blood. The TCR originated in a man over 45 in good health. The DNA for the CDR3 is TGTGCCAGCAGTTACGACTCCTACAATGAGCAGTTCTTC. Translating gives CASSYDSYNEQFF.